Listed here are 20 T cell receptor beta chains from one sample, sequenced in a study of blood T cells in healthy people across ages. A second PCR, run for about 7 to 11 cycles, used a sample-barcoded 5' primer plus a J-beta primer mix. TCRdb re-called the 5' RACE reads with MiXCR, one entry per CDR3 protein. This table holds around 1,000,000 distinct CDR3 sequences, approximately 25% found once. These sequences were also reported in another study, on T cells of mothers and their children.

The sample was blood. These receptors were collected from a girl between 2 and 10 years old in good health.

The gene calls are TRBV20-1 and TRBJ2-5; possible D gene TRBD2, 7 bases. Gene TRBJ2-7 matches the end of the DNA better, so the J call may be wrong. In germline, CDR1 is DFQATT, CDR2 SNEGSKA (reference sequence). This CDR3 has 14 amino acids. The CDR3 DNA reads as TGCAGTGCTTTTCCCCAGGGGAGGGGGTACGAGCAGTACTTC. This sequence encodes CSAFPQGRGYEQYF.

This clonotype was seen more than once but under ten times. The chain has TRBV7-9 and TRBJ2-1; D call uncertain. CDR1 and CDR2 (germline): SEHNR, FQNEAQ (reference sequence). V lost 5 bases and J lost 5, with 7 bases in between. The CDR3 has 12 amino acids. The CDR3 DNA follows: TGTGCCAGCAGCCGAAAGGACAATGAGCAGTTCTTC. It encodes CASSRKDNEQFF. Looking up the rest from reference TRBV7-9 and TRBJ2-1 gives the full variable domain: DTGVSQNPRHKITKRGQNVTFRCDPISEHNRLYWYRQTLGQGPEFLTYFQNEAQLEKSRLLSDRFSAERPKGSFSTLEIQRTEQGDSAMYLCASSRKDNEQFFGPGTRLTVL.

This clonotype was seen ten or more times. V gene TRBV24-1 combines with J gene TRBJ2-7; D is possibly TRBD2 (7 bases). The CDR3 extends over 16 amino acids. The V gene lost 2 bases and the J gene lost 5 bases, with 18 bases spanning the gap. In germline, CDR1 is KGHDR, CDR2 SFDVKD. As DNA, the CDR3 is TGTGCCACCAGTGATTCCCTGCCGCGGGGGCACAACGAGCAGTACTTC. As protein: CATSDSLPRGHNEQYF.

The V gene is TRBV28, the J gene TRBJ2-5; the match to TRBD2 covers 9 bases. J was trimmed by 5 bases and V by 5 bases; bases with no gene match: 3. Germline CDR1 and CDR2: MDHEN and SYDVKM. The CDR3 sequence is 13 residues long. The DNA of the CDR3 is TGTGCCAGCAGTGCGGGAGGGGTTGAGACCCAGTACTTC. Its protein product is CASSAGGVETQYF.

The chain is built from TRBV27 and TRBJ1-1, with 8 positions matching TRBD1. The junction had 2 bases not matched to a gene; V was cut back by 4 bases and J by 1 base. The germline CDR1 and CDR2 sequences are MNHEY and SMNVEV (reference sequence). The CDR3 is 14 residues long. The CDR3 sequence is CASSWTGPNTEAFF. The CDR3, as DNA: TGTGCCAGCAGTTGGACAGGGCCGAACACTGAAGCTTTCTTT.

The V and J genes are TRBV29-1 and TRBJ2-1; D is perhaps TRBD1 (6 bases). Germline-derived CDR1 and CDR2 are SQVTM and ANQGSEA. The CDR3 has 13 amino acids. CDR3: CSIQGTLNNEQFF. The CDR3 DNA is TGCTCCATCCAGGGGACGTTGAACAATGAGCAGTTCTTC.

The J gene is TRBJ2-3, the V gene TRBV7-9, with 11 bases identical to TRBD2. The CDR3 has 16 amino acids. Germline V lookup: CDR1 SEHNR, CDR2 FQNEAQ (reference sequence). J lost 6 bases, V lost 4 bases, and 9 bases had no gene match. The CDR3 is CASSSLSGRERDTQYF. CDR3 nucleotide sequence: TGTGCCAGCAGCTCCCTTAGCGGGAGGGAACGGGATACGCAGTATTTT.

The chain links TRBV12-3 or TRBV12-4 to TRBJ2-7; D might be TRBD1 (5 bases). Trimming stripped 5 bases from V and 5 bases from J, with 13 bases between. The CDR3 extends over 13 amino acids. CDR3: CASSTTRVDEQYF. The CDR3 bases are TGTGCCAGCAGTACAACCAGGGTGGACGAGCAGTACTTC.

The chain combines TRBV6-1 with TRBJ1-5; D not certain. CDR1 and CDR2 from the germline V gene are MNHNS and SASEGT. Trimming stripped 5 bases from V and 2 bases from J, with 19 bases between. The CDR3 totals 17 residues. The CDR3 spells CASSHSTGKGGNQPQHF. In DNA, the CDR3 is TGTGCCAGCAGTCATTCCACGGGCAAAGGAGGCAATCAGCCCCAGCATTTT.

In this sample, this clonotype turned up a few times. The gene calls are TRBV12-3 or TRBV12-4 and TRBJ1-1; D not resolved. CDR3 size: 12 residues. V gave up 7 bases and J gave up 9 bases, with 15 bases separating them. The CDR3 nucleotides read TGTGCCAGCACCTCTACGGGCCCCAAAGCTTTCTTT. Translation gives CASTSTGPKAFF.

There are a few counts of this clonotype. The chain combines TRBV12-3 or TRBV12-4 with TRBJ2-5, with TRBD2 as a possible D gene (5 bases). V was trimmed by 2 bases and J by 10 bases, leaving 14 bases between them. CDR3 length: 13 residues. The CDR3 protein is CASSLIPQRGQYF. The CDR3 DNA reads as TGTGCCAGCAGTTTAATCCCGCAACGGGGCCAGTACTTC.

This clonotype turned up a few times. The chain is built from TRBV7-2 and TRBJ2-7; no clear D. Germline assignment: CDR1 SGHTA and CDR2 FQGNSA. There are 15 residues in the CDR3. Trimming stripped 2 bases from V and 5 bases from J, with 16 bases between. CDR3 DNA sequence: TGTGCCAGCAGCTTACTATGGAATTCCCAGGACGAGCAGTACTTC. It codes for CASSLLWNSQDEQYF.

At least ten counts were recorded for this clonotype. The V and J genes are TRBV6-5 and TRBJ1-4; 9 bases match TRBD1. CDR3 length: 14 amino acids. Trimming took 6 bases from V and 8 from J; bases not matched to a gene: 7. CDR1 and CDR2 (germline): MNHEY, SVGAGI. CDR3 loop: CASSRGQGSEKLFF. CDR3 DNA: TGTGCCAGCAGCCGGGGACAGGGAAGCGAAAAACTGTTTTTT.

The chain combines TRBV29-1 with TRBJ1-1; 12 nucleotides agree with TRBD1. J gave up 8 bases and V 5 bases, and 3 bases lay outside the gene matches. Germline-derived CDR1 and CDR2 are SQVTM and ANQGSEA. The CDR3 covers 12 residues. The CDR3 DNA sequence: TGCAGCGTTACGGGACAGGGGGCCGAAGCTTTCTTT. This sequence encodes CSVTGQGAEAFF.

This clonotype was counted only a few times. The junction shows a germline mismatch at one end, possibly a read error. This chain links TRBV20-1 with TRBJ2-7; TRBD2 agrees at 13 bases. The CDR3 sequence is 15 residues long. Looked up from germline, CDR1 is DFQATT and CDR2 is SNEGSKA (reference sequence). DNA of the CDR3: TGCAGTGCCCCTACTGGGACTAGCGGGATTTACGAGCAGCACTTC. Translating it yields CSAPTGTSGIYEQHF.

CDR3 loop: CASSLLSGAGPYNEQFF. For the CDR3, the DNA is TGTGCCAGCAGCTTATTGTCCGGGGCTGGGCCCTACAATGAGCAGTTCTTC. V and J are TRBV7-9 and TRBJ2-1; D might be TRBD1 or TRBD2, each matching 5 bases. The CDR3 extends over 17 amino acids. Germline V lookup: CDR1 SEHNR, CDR2 FQNEAQ (reference sequence). Trimming removed 2 bases at V and 2 bases at J, with 16 bases between.

This chain connects TRBV7-9 to TRBJ2-5, with a weak D call TRBD2 (6 bases). There are 13 residues in the CDR3. Trimming took 5 bases from V and 11 from J, leaving 18 bases between them. Per germline, CDR1 SEHNR and CDR2 FQNEAQ (reference sequence). The CDR3 loop reads CASSPGAGTGQYF. CDR3 nucleotides: TGTGCCAGCAGCCCCGGAGCCGGGACTGGGCAGTACTTC.

The chain employs TRBV28 and TRBJ1-1, with a tentative D call TRBD1 (5 bases). Germline V CDR1 and CDR2: MDHEN, SYDVKM. CDR3 length: 14 residues. V lost 2 bases and J 1 base, leaving 8 bases between the germline ends. CDR3 nucleotide sequence: TGTGCCAGCAGTTTAGGTGACAGGAACACTGAAGCTTTCTTT. Translated: CASSLGDRNTEAFF.

The rearrangement joins TRBV20-1 to TRBJ2-7; 10 bases fit TRBD2. The CDR3 has 15 residues. The V gene end was trimmed by 1 base and the J gene end by 2 bases; junction bases not matched to a gene: 5. Germline assignment: CDR1 DFQATT and CDR2 SNEGSKA (reference sequence). In DNA, the CDR3 is TGCAGTGCTAGAGGGGCTAGCGGGAGACCCTACGAGCAGTACTTC. Protein: CSARGASGRPYEQYF.

This clonotype has just a few counts. The J gene is TRBJ2-7, the V gene TRBV20-1, with 10 positions matching TRBD2. Germline V gene lookup returns CDR1 DFQATT and CDR2 SNEGSKA (reference sequence). The ends lost 7 bases at V and 0 bases at J; junction bases unmatched: 12. The CDR3 loop spans 16 amino acids. DNA of the CDR3: TGCAGTGGGACGGCTAGCGGGAGCTTCAGCTCCTACGAGCAGTACTTC. Its protein product is CSGTASGSFSSYEQYF.